This T cell receptor beta chain appears in the sequencing data of a study of blood T cell repertoires in COVID-19. Authors' methods: Reference gene primer amplification gave nucleated cell count estimates. Assay used: immunoSEQ multiplex PCR; TCRdb lists only in-frame clones, some missing. From that table come the V and J calls and clone size; the DNA was used to work out D and trimming. The sample lists approximately 440,000 clones, 90% seen once, with 0.6% to 0.7% in the top ten. V was pared by 6 bases and J by 6 bases, with 9 bases of the junction left unmatched. Germline CDR1 reads SGHVS; CDR2 reads FNYEAQ. The CDR3 consists of 15 residues. Membership in each cohort depended on participant-reported clinical history.

The material sequenced was PBMCs or T cells enriched from blood (not recorded which). This sequence joins TRBV7-6 and TRBJ1-5; TRBD1 agrees at 9 bases. This TCR was recovered from a man between 18 and 35 years old who had recovered from COVID-19. The chain's CDR3 is CASSAGTGFSQPQHF. The CDR3 bases are TGTGCCAGCAGTGCCGGGACAGGGTTTAGTCAGCCCCAGCATTTT. Filled out from reference TRBV7-6 and TRBJ1-5, the complete variable domain reads GAGVSQSPRYKVTKRGQDVALRCDPISGHVSLYWYRQALGQGPEFLTYFNYEAQQDKSGLPNDRFSAERPEGSISTLTIQRTEQRDSAMYRCASSAGTGFSQPQHFGDGTRLSIL.